This T cell receptor (beta chain) was recorded in a study of OX40 agonist ivuxolimab in advanced cancers. Study summary: Hepatocellular carcinoma, melanoma, renal cell or head and neck cancer affected the dose-escalation patients.

TCRdb's table, derived via immunoSEQ multiplex PCR, lists solely in-frame clones and lacks some. The table records about 11,000 clones, more than 70% of them present only once. The germline gives CDR1 SSHAT, CDR2 FNYEAQ (reference sequence). This CDR3 comprises 14 residues. This clone was seen a single time. Sequence at one end of the junction differs from germline and may be a read error. The gene calls are TRBV7-7 and TRBJ2-5, with TRBD2 identical over 10 bases. The origin of this receptor is an adult with an advanced solid tumor such as melanoma, head and neck, liver or kidney cancer. This sample comprised CD4+ or CD8+ T cells sorted from blood, obtained in a trial of the OX40 agonist ivuxolimab. The CDR3 reads CASSKRGGGETQYF. DNA of the CDR3: TGTGCTAGCAGCAAGCGGGGGGGCGGGGAGACCCAGTACTTC.